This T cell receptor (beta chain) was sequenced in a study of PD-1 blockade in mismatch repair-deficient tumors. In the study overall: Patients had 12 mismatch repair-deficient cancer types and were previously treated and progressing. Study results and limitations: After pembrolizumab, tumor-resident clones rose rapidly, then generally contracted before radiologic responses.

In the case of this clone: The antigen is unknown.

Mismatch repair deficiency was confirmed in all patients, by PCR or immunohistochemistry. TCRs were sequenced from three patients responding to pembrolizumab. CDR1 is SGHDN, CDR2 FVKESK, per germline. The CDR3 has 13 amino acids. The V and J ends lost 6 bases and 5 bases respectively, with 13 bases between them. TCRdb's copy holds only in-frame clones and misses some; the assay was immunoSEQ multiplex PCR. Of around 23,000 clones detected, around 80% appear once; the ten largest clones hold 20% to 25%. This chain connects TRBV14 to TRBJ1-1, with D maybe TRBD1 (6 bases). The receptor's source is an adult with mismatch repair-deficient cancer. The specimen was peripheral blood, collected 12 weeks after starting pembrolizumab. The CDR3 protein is CASRRGARTEAFF. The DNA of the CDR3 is TGTGCCAGCAGGCGGGGGGCTAGGACTGAAGCTTTCTTT.